This is a list of T cell receptor beta chains from one sample in a study of blood T cell repertoires in COVID-19. TCRdb's table, derived via immunoSEQ multiplex PCR, lists solely in-frame clones and lacks some. The sample yields more than 110,000 clones, 75% to 85% seen once. Sequenced: peripheral blood. The receptor set was obtained from a woman over 75 with active or convalescent COVID-19. CDR3s include the opening cysteine and the closing phenylalanine or tryptophan.

J	V	CDR3
TRBJ2-5	TRBV20-1	CSAEKGGGEYF
TRBJ2-3	TRBV4-3	CASSQRTGLAGGTDTQYF
TRBJ2-6	TRBV5-8	CASSIHRGPGANVLTF
TRBJ2-1	TRBV4-1	CASSQDEQRGRDEQFF
TRBJ1-5	TRBV19	CASSIRGSNQPQHF
TRBJ1-5	TRBV28	CASSPTGGGNQPQHF
TRBJ2-5	TRBV10-3	CAISAGNRVPETQYF
TRBJ2-5	TRBV30	CAWNNGVQETQYF
TRBJ2-7	TRBV28	CASSYPGTSVTYEQYF
TRBJ1-4	TRBV6-5	CASTDRGRTNEKLFF
TRBJ1-4	TRBV19	CASSLGQATNEKLFF
TRBJ1-1	TRBV27	CASREQGADEAFF
TRBJ1-2	TRBV5-1	CASNPQDNVYGYTF
TRBJ1-1	TRBV5-8	CASSLAEGAPMNTEAFF
TRBJ1-4	TRBV14	CASNRRGNEKLFF
TRBJ2-1	TRBV19	CASSRGFRDRPRNEQFF
TRBJ2-7	TRBV6-5	CATHRGNLDYEQYF
TRBJ1-4	TRBV5-1	CASSVGRGTNEKLFF
TRBJ2-7	TRBV7-2	CASSSGRRDEQYF
TRBJ1-2	TRBV7-3	CASRGTGDYGYTF
TRBJ1-1	TRBV7-3	CASSLSGGFTEAFF
TRBJ2-7	TRBV19	CASSRTGEGYEQYF
TRBJ1-5	TRBV27	CASSLRGTNQPQHF
TRBJ2-6	TRBV6-5	CASSYDRASGANVLTF
TRBJ1-5	TRBV3-1/TRBV3-2	CASSLGAQQNQPQHF
TRBJ2-5	TRBV5-4	CASSLRTSGEGGGETQYF
TRBJ1-2	TRBV5-8	CGGTGRLLLYGYTF
TRBJ1-2	TRBV25-1	CASSGWTGEGGYTF
TRBJ1-5	TRBV28	CASSLSRQGTGQPQHF
TRBJ2-3	TRBV11-2	CASSLAPRETQYF
TRBJ2-1	TRBV11-3	CASSWGQGGYNEQFF
TRBJ1-1	TRBV28	CASMLDSVNTEAFF
TRBJ1-1	TRBV7-9	CASSYTEYEAFF
TRBJ1-2	TRBV20-1	CSADRYGYTF
TRBJ2-1	TRBV6-4	CASSAQGNEQFF
TRBJ1-3	TRBV5-4	CASSWRTGGSGNTIYF
TRBJ2-7	TRBV2	CASSVDRGDSYEQYF
TRBJ1-5	TRBV4-1	CASSQESSNQPQHF
TRBJ1-1	TRBV5-1	CASSLSNMNTEAFF
TRBJ2-4	TRBV19	CASMRVYGKNIQYF
TRBJ2-6	TRBV30	CAWNGAVGSGANVLTF
TRBJ1-2	TRBV6-5	CASSYDRDPGYTF
TRBJ1-5	TRBV6-5	CASSTHPQPQHF
TRBJ1-5	TRBV28	CASTLRGGGNQPQHF
TRBJ2-3	TRBV4-1	CASSQVAGGLDTQYF
TRBJ2-6	TRBV3-1/TRBV3-2	CASSPSGVSGANVLTF
TRBJ2-1	TRBV11-3	CASSLDGTSSYNEQFF
TRBJ1-3	TRBV7-2	CASSLGRGLAGNTIYF
TRBJ2-7	TRBV2	CASSGLRGFYEQYF
TRBJ1-5	TRBV7-6	CASSKTGGSNQPQHF
TRBJ2-1	TRBV7-9	CASSAAYSGGFF
TRBJ1-5	TRBV18	CASSPNSQGGNQPQHF
TRBJ2-7	TRBV5-4	CASSPDRGSYEQYF
TRBJ1-6	TRBV19	CASSSQGRGNSPLHF
TRBJ2-1	TRBV5-1	CASSLILGREQFF
TRBJ2-3	TRBV30	CAWRSYTDTQYF
TRBJ1-6	TRBV5-1	CASSLERGSPLHF
TRBJ2-5	TRBV23-1	CASSPDRAVETQYF